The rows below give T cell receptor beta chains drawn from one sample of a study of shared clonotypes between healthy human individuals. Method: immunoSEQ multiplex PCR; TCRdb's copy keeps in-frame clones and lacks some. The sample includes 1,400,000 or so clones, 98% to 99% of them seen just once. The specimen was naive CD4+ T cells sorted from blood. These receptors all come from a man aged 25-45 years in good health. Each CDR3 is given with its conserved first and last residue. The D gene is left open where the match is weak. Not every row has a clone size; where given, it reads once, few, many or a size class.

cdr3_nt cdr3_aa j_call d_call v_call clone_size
TGTGCCAGCTCACCACAGGGGACAGGGAGAGGAAACACCATATATTTT CASSPQGTGRGNTIYF TRBJ1-3 TRBD1 TRBV18 NA
TGCGCCAGCAGCTTGGGAGGGGAGATTACTGAAGCTTTCTTT CASSLGGEITEAFF TRBJ1-1 NA TRBV5-1 NA
TGTGCCACCAGCAGAGAACGGAGGTACGAGCAGTACTTC CATSRERRYEQYF TRBJ2-7 NA TRBV15 NA
TGCAGCGTATCATACCTTGGTGAAAAACTGTTTTTT CSVSYLGEKLFF TRBJ1-4 NA TRBV29-1 once
TGTGCCAGCAGTGGGGACAGAAGGAACACTGAAGCTTTCTTT CASSGDRRNTEAFF TRBJ1-1 TRBD1 TRBV6-6 NA
TGCGCCAGCAGCTTGGCCGGGGGGAGAGATCAGCCCCAGCATTTT CASSLAGGRDQPQHF TRBJ1-5 NA TRBV5-1 NA
TGTGCCAGCAGCGTAGGCGAGGGTAGAACTGAAGCTTTCTTT CASSVGEGRTEAFF TRBJ1-1 NA TRBV9 NA
TGTGCCAGCAGTGAGACTAACACAGATACGCAGTATTTT CASSETNTDTQYF TRBJ2-3 NA TRBV6-5 NA
TGTGCCAGCAGCTTAAATCTGCCGAACACCGGGGAGCTGTTTTTT CASSLNLPNTGELFF TRBJ2-2 NA TRBV7-9 NA
TGTGCCAGCAGCCTTAGTCCCGGGACAGCAAACACAGATACGCAGTATTTT CASSLSPGTANTDTQYF TRBJ2-3 TRBD1 TRBV11-2 NA
TGTGCCAGCAGCCCCTTCCAGGGAACGAACGGGGAGCTGTTTTTT CASSPFQGTNGELFF TRBJ2-2 NA TRBV7-2 NA